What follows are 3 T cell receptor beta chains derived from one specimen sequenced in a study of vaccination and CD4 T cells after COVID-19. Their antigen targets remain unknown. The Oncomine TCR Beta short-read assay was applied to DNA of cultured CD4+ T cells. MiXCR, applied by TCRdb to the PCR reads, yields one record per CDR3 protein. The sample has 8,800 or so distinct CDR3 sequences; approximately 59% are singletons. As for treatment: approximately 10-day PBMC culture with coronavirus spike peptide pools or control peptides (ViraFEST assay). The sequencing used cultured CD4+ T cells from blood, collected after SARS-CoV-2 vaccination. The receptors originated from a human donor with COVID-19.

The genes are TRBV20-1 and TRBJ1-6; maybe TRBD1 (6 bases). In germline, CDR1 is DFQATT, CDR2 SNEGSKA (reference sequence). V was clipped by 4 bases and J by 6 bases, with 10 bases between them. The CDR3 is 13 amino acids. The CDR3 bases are TGCAGTGCTAATAAGGGGGTTAATTCACCCCTCCACTTT. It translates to CSANKGVNSPLHF.

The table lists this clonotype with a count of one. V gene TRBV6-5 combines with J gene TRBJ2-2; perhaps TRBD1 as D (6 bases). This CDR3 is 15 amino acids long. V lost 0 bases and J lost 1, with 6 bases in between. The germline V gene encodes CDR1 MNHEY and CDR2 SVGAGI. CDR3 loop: CASSYSTGNTGELFF. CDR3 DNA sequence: TGTGCCAGCAGTTACTCGACAGGGAACACCGGGGAGCTGTTTTTT.

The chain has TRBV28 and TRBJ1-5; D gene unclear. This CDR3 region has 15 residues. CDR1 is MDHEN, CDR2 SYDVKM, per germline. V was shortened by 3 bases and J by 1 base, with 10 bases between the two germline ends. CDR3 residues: CASSLIWQSNQPQHF. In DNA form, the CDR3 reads TGTGCCAGCAGTTTGATCTGGCAAAGCAATCAGCCCCAGCATTTT.